This T cell receptor (beta chain) was identified in a study of spatial heterogeneity in lung cancer. Overall study context: Detection consistently captured more beta-chain sequences than alpha-chain sequences.

Overall study findings and caveats: Compared with follow-up, resection was when ubiquitous expanded tumor TCRs appeared in blood more.

TCRdb re-derived calls from the 5' RACE reads in MiXCR, one entry per CDR3 protein. Here the sample spans tens of thousands of distinct CDR3 sequences, less than 6% being singletons. Sample time point: sample taken at primary tumor resection. Without sorting, whole RNA was sequenced from tumor, nontumor lung or frozen PBMC. The donors comprised about 65 untreated early-stage non-small cell lung cancer patients. The table lists this clonotype with many counts. Its matching antigen is unknown. The TCR sequence derives from a male donor with early-stage non-small cell lung cancer. The sample consisted of PBMCs, taken at surgery.

DNA of the CDR3: TGTGCCAGCAACTCCATTCGGGGGAAGGGCTCACCCCTCCACTTT. Translated, it gives CASNSIRGKGSPLHF. This rearrangement joins TRBV11-2 to TRBJ1-6; tentatively, D is TRBD1 (5 bases). The length of the CDR3 is 15 residues. Trimming left V 7 bases short and J 10 bases short, with 20 bases between. CDR1 and CDR2 (germline): SGHAT, FQNNGV.